Listed below are T cell receptor beta chains from one sample, sequenced in a study of PD-1 blockade in classical Hodgkin lymphoma. Sequencing was performed with immunoSEQ multiplex PCR; in TCRdb, only in-frame clones are kept and a portion is missing. The table records about 21,000 clones, about two thirds of them present only once. The starting material was peripheral blood mononuclear cells (PBMCs), obtained at baseline. The receptors stem from a human donor with classical Hodgkin lymphoma. Each CDR3 is given with its conserved first and last residue. Each record gives: J gene, V gene, clone size, D gene, CDR3 DNA, CDR3 protein. D genes are given only for firm matches. Expanded clones are given a class, and other clones once, few, many or no size at all.

J: TRBJ2-7
V: TRBV28
size: .
D: TRBD1
DNA: TGTGCCAGCAGCAACTCCGGGACAGGGGGCTACGAGCAGTACTTC
CDR3: CASSNSGTGGYEQYF

J: TRBJ2-7
V: TRBV5-4
size: .
D: .
DNA: TGTGCCAGCAGCTTGGGGGCCGGCCAGGACGAGCAGTACTTC
CDR3: CASSLGAGQDEQYF

J: TRBJ1-2
V: TRBV6-5
size: .
D: .
DNA: TGTGCCAGCCGGGGGTATGGCTACACCTTC
CDR3: CASRGYGYTF

J: TRBJ1-1
V: TRBV21-1
size: .
D: .
DNA: TGTGCCAGCAGCCCAGAGGGCTTGGGAACCACTGAAGCTTTCTTT
CDR3: CASSPEGLGTTEAFF

J: TRBJ2-3
V: TRBV30
size: medium-sized
D: .
DNA: TGTGCCTGGAGTGCCTTAAGCCCTTCGGATACGCAGTATTTT
CDR3: CAWSALSPSDTQYF

J: TRBJ1-2
V: TRBV6-5
size: .
D: .
DNA: TGTGCCAGCAGTTACTCGGATGGGGGGGCGCGGGGCTACACCTTC
CDR3: CASSYSDGGARGYTF

J: TRBJ2-2
V: TRBV9
size: .
D: .
DNA: TGTGCCAGCAGCGTTCGCCCCGGGGAGCTGTTTTTT
CDR3: CASSVRPGELFF

J: TRBJ2-7
V: TRBV7-9
size: once
D: TRBD1
DNA: TGTGCCAGCAGTTCCCCCGGGGCAGGGGGCACCTACGAGCAGTACTTC
CDR3: CASSSPGAGGTYEQYF

J: TRBJ2-7
V: TRBV6-1
size: .
D: .
DNA: TGTGCCAGCAGGGTCGGAGTGTTTTCCTACGAGCAGTACTTC
CDR3: CASRVGVFSYEQYF

J: TRBJ2-3
V: TRBV4-3
size: .
D: .
DNA: TGCGCCAGCAGCCAAGAGTTGGGATACACTCCTTTAGGCAGGCCCACAGATACGCAGTATTTT
CDR3: CASSQELGYTPLGRPTDTQYF

J: TRBJ2-3
V: TRBV19
size: .
D: TRBD2
DNA: TGTGCCAGTACGATAGCGGGAGAGGTTACGCAGTATTTT
CDR3: CASTIAGEVTQYF

J: TRBJ2-7
V: TRBV5-1
size: .
D: TRBD2
DNA: TGCGCCAGCAGAATTCTAGCGGAGCCTTTCTACGAGCAGTACTTC
CDR3: CASRILAEPFYEQYF

J: TRBJ2-2
V: TRBV5-6
size: few
D: .
DNA: TGTGCCAGCAGCCGATTTACCGGGGAGCTGTTTTTT
CDR3: CASSRFTGELFF

J: TRBJ1-3
V: TRBV9
size: .
D: .
DNA: TGTGCCAGCAGCACGTGGACAGATGACGGAAACACCATATATTTT
CDR3: CASSTWTDDGNTIYF

J: TRBJ2-5
V: TRBV18
size: .
D: TRBD2
DNA: TGTGCCAGCTCACCGATGAGAGCGGGAAGCGGAGAGACCCAGTACTTC
CDR3: CASSPMRAGSGETQYF

J: TRBJ2-7
V: TRBV6-6
size: .
D: TRBD1
DNA: TGTGCCAGCAGTTCGGTGACAGGGGACTCCTACGAGCAGTACTTC
CDR3: CASSSVTGDSYEQYF

J: TRBJ1-4
V: TRBV7-9
size: .
D: .
DNA: TGTGCCAGCAGCTTAGAGAGGACTTTGGTTAGTGAAAAACTGTTTTTT
CDR3: CASSLERTLVSEKLFF

J: TRBJ2-7
V: TRBV6-1
size: few
D: TRBD1
DNA: TGTGCCAGCAGTGACGGCGAGGGGTTAGACAGGGGGCTCTACGAGCAGTACTTC
CDR3: CASSDGEGLDRGLYEQYF

J: TRBJ1-1
V: TRBV27
size: .
D: .
DNA: TGTGCCAGCAGTTTAAGTTTTCAGGGTACGAACACTGAAGCTTTCTTT
CDR3: CASSLSFQGTNTEAFF

J: TRBJ2-1
V: TRBV10-3
size: .
D: .
DNA: TGTGCCATCGGGGCGGTACGTGAGCAGTTCTTC
CDR3: CAIGAVREQFF

J: TRBJ2-7
V: TRBV7-9
size: .
D: TRBD1
DNA: TGTGCCAGCAGCTTTTCGACAGGGATAGTAGACGAGCAGTACTTC
CDR3: CASSFSTGIVDEQYF

J: TRBJ1-5
V: TRBV6-5
size: once
D: .
DNA: TGTGCCAGTCGAGGGCAGGGGAATCAGCCCCAGCATTTT
CDR3: CASRGQGNQPQHF

J: TRBJ2-2
V: TRBV5-1
size: .
D: .
DNA: TGCGCCAGCAGTATCGGTACGAACACCGGGGAGCTGTTTTTT
CDR3: CASSIGTNTGELFF

J: TRBJ1-5
V: TRBV7-7
size: .
D: .
DNA: TGTGCCAGCAGCTTATCCCAGGGTCAGCCCCAGCATTTT
CDR3: CASSLSQGQPQHF

J: TRBJ2-7
V: TRBV5-1
size: .
D: TRBD2
DNA: TGCGCCAGCAGCGTCGGGACTAGCGGGAGTGGCTACGAGCAGTACTTC
CDR3: CASSVGTSGSGYEQYF

J: TRBJ2-7
V: TRBV15
size: .
D: .
DNA: TGTGCCACCAGCAGAGAACCAGGGGCCGCGGGGTTGTACTTC
CDR3: CATSREPGAAGLYF

J: TRBJ2-5
V: TRBV29-1
size: .
D: .
DNA: TGCAGCGTTGAACCTCAAGAGACCCAGTACTTC
CDR3: CSVEPQETQYF

J: TRBJ2-1
V: TRBV5-1
size: .
D: TRBD2
DNA: TGCGCCAGCAGCCTGAGTTACTCGGGAGGGCCGCCCAATGAGCAGTTCTTC
CDR3: CASSLSYSGGPPNEQFF

J: TRBJ2-7
V: TRBV28
size: .
D: TRBD2
DNA: TGTGCCAGCGGGTCCGGGACTAGCGGGGCCACAGCGCAGTACTTC
CDR3: CASGSGTSGATAQYF

J: TRBJ1-4
V: TRBV9
size: .
D: .
DNA: TGTGCCAGCAGCTCAGGAGGGAGACTCCTGACTACAACTAATGAAAAACTGTTTTTT
CDR3: CASSSGGRLLTTTNEKLFF

J: TRBJ2-1
V: TRBV18
size: few
D: .
DNA: TGTGCCAGCTCAGCGGAGGACTTCTGGGGTGAGCAGTTCTTC
CDR3: CASSAEDFWGEQFF

J: TRBJ1-3
V: TRBV27
size: .
D: .
DNA: TGTGCCAGCAGTTCGGGCAGCTTTGTATCCGGAAACACCATATATTTT
CDR3: CASSSGSFVSGNTIYF

J: TRBJ2-3
V: TRBV27
size: .
D: .
DNA: TGTGCCAGCAGTCCAAACGGACAGCCCAAGGTAGATACGCAGTATTTT
CDR3: CASSPNGQPKVDTQYF

J: TRBJ2-7
V: TRBV19
size: .
D: TRBD1
DNA: TGTGCCAGTAGTATAGCGGGCCTCGGGACAGCCTCCTACGAGCAGTACTTC
CDR3: CASSIAGLGTASYEQYF

J: TRBJ2-4
V: TRBV5-4
size: .
D: TRBD1
DNA: TGTGCCAGCAGCAGACGGGACAGGGTTGCCAAAAACATTCAGTACTTC
CDR3: CASSRRDRVAKNIQYF

J: TRBJ2-2
V: TRBV18
size: few
D: TRBD1
DNA: TGTGCCAGCTCACCACCGGGACAGGGTCGAACCGGGGAGCTGTTTTTT
CDR3: CASSPPGQGRTGELFF

J: TRBJ2-3
V: TRBV10-2
size: once
D: .
DNA: TGCGCCAGCAGTGAGTCGGGCGGGGTCGGGTCAGATACGCAGTATTTT
CDR3: CASSESGGVGSDTQYF

J: TRBJ2-7
V: TRBV5-6
size: .
D: TRBD2
DNA: TGTGCCAGCAGCTCTTCGCGGGAGGTAGATGGGTACGAGCAGTACTTC
CDR3: CASSSSREVDGYEQYF

J: TRBJ1-4
V: TRBV6-5
size: few
D: .
DNA: TGTGCCAGCAGACCGACGGGCGGAAAACTGTTTTTT
CDR3: CASRPTGGKLFF

J: TRBJ1-2
V: TRBV21-1
size: .
D: .
DNA: TGTGCCAGCAGCAACGACAGGGGGCTTGGCTACACCTTC
CDR3: CASSNDRGLGYTF

J: TRBJ1-5
V: TRBV23-1
size: .
D: .
DNA: TGCGCCAGCAGTCATTCAGTTCATAGCAATCAGCCCCAGCATTTT
CDR3: CASSHSVHSNQPQHF

J: TRBJ2-7
V: TRBV28
size: .
D: TRBD1
DNA: TGTGCCAGCAGTTCTATCCCCGCCGGGACAGGGGGCGAGCAGTACTTC
CDR3: CASSSIPAGTGGEQYF

J: TRBJ2-7
V: TRBV5-1
size: .
D: .
DNA: TGCGCCAGCAGCTTGGCTGGGGGCGGGGGTCGCTCCTACGAGCAGTACTTC
CDR3: CASSLAGGGGRSYEQYF

J: TRBJ2-7
V: TRBV5-6
size: .
D: TRBD1
DNA: TGTGCCAGCAGCTTGGGGGGACAGGGGGCCACCTACGAGCAGTACTTC
CDR3: CASSLGGQGATYEQYF

J: TRBJ2-2
V: TRBV2
size: few
D: TRBD2
DNA: TGTGCCAGCAGTTTAGCGGGAGACACCGGGGAGCTGTTTTTT
CDR3: CASSLAGDTGELFF

J: TRBJ1-1
V: TRBV6-5
size: .
D: .
DNA: TGTGCCAGCACCTCCTACAGGAAAAACACTGAAGCTTTCTTT
CDR3: CASTSYRKNTEAFF

J: TRBJ1-5
V: TRBV27
size: medium-sized
D: .
DNA: TGTGCCAGCAGCCCCATGGCTAATCAGCCCCAGCATTTT
CDR3: CASSPMANQPQHF

J: TRBJ2-7
V: TRBV30
size: few
D: TRBD2
DNA: TGTGCCTGGAACCCCGAGGGTAGCGGGGTGTACGAGCAGTACTTC
CDR3: CAWNPEGSGVYEQYF

J: TRBJ2-3
V: TRBV10-2
size: .
D: .
DNA: TGCGCCAGCAGTGAGTCGATAGCGCCAGGTGATACGCAGTATTTT
CDR3: CASSESIAPGDTQYF

J: TRBJ2-7
V: TRBV19
size: .
D: TRBD2
DNA: TGTGCCAGTAGTATGGGTGCGAGCGGGGGCAACGAGCAGTACTTC
CDR3: CASSMGASGGNEQYF

J: TRBJ2-1
V: TRBV14
size: .
D: TRBD1
DNA: TGTGCCAGCAGCCCCAAGGACAGGGGCTACAATGAGCAGTTCTTC
CDR3: CASSPKDRGYNEQFF

J: TRBJ2-5
V: TRBV2
size: .
D: .
DNA: TGTGCCAGCAGTTTCCAAGAGACCCAGTACTTC
CDR3: CASSFQETQYF

J: TRBJ2-7
V: TRBV30
size: .
D: .
DNA: TGTGCCTGGAGTAAAGGGGGAGGTCTAGGCGGCTACGAGCAGTACTTC
CDR3: CAWSKGGGLGGYEQYF

J: TRBJ2-7
V: TRBV15
size: few
D: TRBD1
DNA: TGTGCCACCAGCAGAGTATCACCCAGGGGGACCTCCTACGAGCAGTACTTC
CDR3: CATSRVSPRGTSYEQYF

J: TRBJ1-4
V: TRBV4-3
size: few
D: .
DNA: TGCGCCAGCAGCCAAGATCTTAATTCGGGTAGCACTAATGAAAAACTGTTTTTT
CDR3: CASSQDLNSGSTNEKLFF

J: TRBJ2-3
V: TRBV7-2
size: few
D: TRBD2
DNA: TGTGCCAGCAGCTTAGTTGCCAGCGGGGGAGGGGCAGATACGCAGTATTTT
CDR3: CASSLVASGGGADTQYF

J: TRBJ1-6
V: TRBV19
size: .
D: TRBD1
DNA: TGTGCCAGCGACAGGGGAGGCTATAATTCACCCCTCCACTTT
CDR3: CASDRGGYNSPLHF

J: TRBJ2-3
V: TRBV7-9
size: .
D: .
DNA: TGTGCCAGCAGCTTCACCAGTGGCACAGATACGCAGTATTTT
CDR3: CASSFTSGTDTQYF

J: TRBJ1-3
V: TRBV29-1
size: few
D: .
DNA: TGCAGCGTTGTCAGGGGAACTGGAAACACCATATATTTT
CDR3: CSVVRGTGNTIYF

J: TRBJ2-7
V: TRBV29-1
size: .
D: .
DNA: TGCAGCGTACAGGGCTCCTACGAGCAGTACTTC
CDR3: CSVQGSYEQYF